The rows below give T cell receptor beta chains drawn from one sample of a study of cytomegalovirus exposure and HLA in healthy donors. Generated by immunoSEQ multiplex PCR, the TCRdb table keeps only in-frame clones and is missing some. In the table there are about 190,000 clones, around three quarters of which are singletons. Sequenced sample: PBMCs. All receptors derive from a boy younger than 18 in good health and CMV-seronegative. The CDR3 runs from the conserved cysteine through the conserved F or W. The D gene is left open where the match is weak. Some rows have no size entry. The others give once, few or many, or a class for an expanded clone.

size: .; V: TRBV11-2; J: TRBJ1-4; D: .; CDR3: CASTLYFRPTATNEKLFF; DNA: TGTGCCAGCACCTTGTATTTTCGGCCGACTGCAACTAATGAAAAACTGTTTTTT
size: few; V: TRBV5-4; J: TRBJ1-1; D: .; CDR3: CASSLDPRGFTEAFF; DNA: TGTGCCAGCAGCTTGGACCCCCGGGGATTCACTGAAGCTTTCTTT
size: .; V: TRBV9; J: TRBJ1-2; D: .; CDR3: CASSVAGYGYTF; DNA: TGTGCCAGCAGCGTAGCAGGGTACGGCTACACCTTC
size: once; V: TRBV6-5; J: TRBJ2-3; D: .; CDR3: CASRPARGRTDTQYF; DNA: TGTGCCAGCAGGCCCGCTAGGGGTCGAACAGATACGCAGTATTTT
size: once; V: TRBV28; J: TRBJ1-1; D: TRBD1; CDR3: CASDRGLGTEAFF; DNA: TGTGCCAGCGACAGGGGGCTTGGCACTGAAGCTTTCTTT
size: .; V: TRBV11-3; J: TRBJ2-2; D: .; CDR3: CASRSGTGELFF; DNA: TGTGCCAGCAGATCCGGCACCGGGGAGCTGTTTTTT
size: few; V: TRBV5-1; J: TRBJ1-4; D: .; CDR3: CASRGGGGGEKLFF; DNA: TGCGCCAGCAGAGGCGGGGGCGGGGGCGAAAAACTGTTTTTT
size: .; V: TRBV9; J: TRBJ1-2; D: .; CDR3: CASSSRRESFYGYTF; DNA: TGTGCCAGCAGCTCCCGGAGAGAGTCATTCTATGGCTACACCTTC
size: .; V: TRBV4-1; J: TRBJ1-1; D: .; CDR3: CASSQDREGRLNTEAFF; DNA: TGCGCCAGCAGCCAAGATCGGGAGGGCAGGCTGAACACTGAAGCTTTCTTT
size: .; V: TRBV19; J: TRBJ1-4; D: .; CDR3: CASSLSTGQRGEKLFF; DNA: TGTGCCAGTAGCCTTTCGACAGGCCAACGGGGTGAAAAACTGTTTTTT
size: .; V: TRBV27; J: TRBJ1-5; D: TRBD1; CDR3: CASSLLGTGAQPQHF; DNA: TGTGCCAGCAGTTTATTGGGGACAGGGGCTCAGCCCCAGCATTTT
size: .; V: TRBV4-1; J: TRBJ1-4; D: .; CDR3: CASSQVRDRRKPDSNEKLFF; DNA: TGCGCCAGCAGCCAAGTCCGTGACAGGCGAAAACCTGATAGTAATGAAAAACTGTTTTTT
size: .; V: TRBV6-6; J: TRBJ2-3; D: TRBD2; CDR3: CASRLAGDSSDTQYF; DNA: TGTGCCAGCCGACTAGCGGGAGACAGCTCAGATACGCAGTATTTT
size: .; V: TRBV5-1; J: TRBJ2-7; D: .; CDR3: CASSWESSYEQYF; DNA: TGCGCCAGCAGCTGGGAGAGCTCCTACGAGCAGTACTTC
size: .; V: TRBV30; J: TRBJ2-7; D: .; CDR3: CAWSGFGQPSYEQYF; DNA: TGTGCCTGGAGTGGGTTTGGGCAGCCCTCCTACGAGCAGTACTTC